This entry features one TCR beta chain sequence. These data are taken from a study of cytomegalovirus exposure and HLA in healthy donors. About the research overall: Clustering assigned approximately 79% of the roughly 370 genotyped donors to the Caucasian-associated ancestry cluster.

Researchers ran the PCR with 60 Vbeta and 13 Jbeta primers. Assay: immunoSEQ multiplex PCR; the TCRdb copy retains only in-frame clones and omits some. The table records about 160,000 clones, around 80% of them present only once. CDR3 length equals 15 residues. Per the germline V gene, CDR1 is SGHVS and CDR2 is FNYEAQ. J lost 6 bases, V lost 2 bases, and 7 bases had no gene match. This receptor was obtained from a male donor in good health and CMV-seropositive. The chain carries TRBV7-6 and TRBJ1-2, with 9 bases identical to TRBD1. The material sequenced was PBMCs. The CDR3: CASSLTGGLLDGYTF. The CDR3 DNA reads TGTGCCAGCAGCTTAACAGGGGGCTTATTAGATGGCTACACCTTC.